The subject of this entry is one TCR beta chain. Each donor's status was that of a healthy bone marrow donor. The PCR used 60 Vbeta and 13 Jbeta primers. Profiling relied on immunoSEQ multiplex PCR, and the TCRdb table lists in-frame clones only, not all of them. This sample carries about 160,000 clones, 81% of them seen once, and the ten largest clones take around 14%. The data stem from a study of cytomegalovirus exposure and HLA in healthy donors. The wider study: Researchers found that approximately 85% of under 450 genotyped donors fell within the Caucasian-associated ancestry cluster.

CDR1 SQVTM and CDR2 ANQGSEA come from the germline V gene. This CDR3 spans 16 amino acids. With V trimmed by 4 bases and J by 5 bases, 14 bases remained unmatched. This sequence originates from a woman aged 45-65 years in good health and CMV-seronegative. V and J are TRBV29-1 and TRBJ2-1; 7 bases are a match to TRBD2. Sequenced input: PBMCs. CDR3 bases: TGCAGCGTTGGGGGGGGTCTTGGCGGGAGAAACAATGAGCAGTTCTTC. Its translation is CSVGGGLGGRNNEQFF.